Sequencing of this T cell receptor beta chain was carried out in a study of radiotherapy plus CTLA-4 blockade in lung cancer. The data were produced by immunoSEQ multiplex PCR, yet TCRdb's version contains in-frame clones alone and is incomplete. The table has tens of thousands of clones, over 80% seen once. As to this clone: Its antigen remains unknown.

Germline lookup yields CDR1 SQVTM and CDR2 ANQGSEA. The CDR3 is 16 residues long. The V gene end was trimmed by 6 bases and the J gene end by 1 base; junction bases not matched to a gene: 15. Study-wide results and limits: According to reports, early shifts in blood T cell clones, alongside interferon-beta, forecast response most accurately.

This clonotype was sampled from a human donor with non-small cell lung cancer who had stable disease on radiotherapy plus ipilimumab. Material: peripheral blood, obtained from a patient treated with radiotherapy plus ipilimumab. The V gene is TRBV29-1, the J gene TRBJ2-7; TRBD2 aligns across 7 bases. CDR3 in amino acids: CSVGGRGTSGSYEQYF. The CDR3 nucleotides are TGCAGCGTGGGTGGGCGGGGGACCTCCGGGTCCTACGAGCAGTACTTC.